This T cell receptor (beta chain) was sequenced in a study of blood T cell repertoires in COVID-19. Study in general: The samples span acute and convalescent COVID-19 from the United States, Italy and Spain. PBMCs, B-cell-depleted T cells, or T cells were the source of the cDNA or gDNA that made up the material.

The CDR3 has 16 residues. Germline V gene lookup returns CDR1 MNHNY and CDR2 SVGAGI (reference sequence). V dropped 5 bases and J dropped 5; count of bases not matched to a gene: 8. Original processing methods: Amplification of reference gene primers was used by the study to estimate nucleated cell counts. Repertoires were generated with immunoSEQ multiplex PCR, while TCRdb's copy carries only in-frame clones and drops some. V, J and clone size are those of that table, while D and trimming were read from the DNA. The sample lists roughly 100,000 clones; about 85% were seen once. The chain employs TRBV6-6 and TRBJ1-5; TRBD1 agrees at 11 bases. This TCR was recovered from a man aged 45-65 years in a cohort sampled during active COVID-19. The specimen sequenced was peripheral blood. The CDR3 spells CASSPGSGQGDQPQHF. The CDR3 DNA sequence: TGTGCCAGCAGTCCGGGCTCGGGACAGGGGGATCAGCCCCAGCATTTT.